The 8 T cell receptor beta chains below were found in one sample sequenced in a study of cytomegalovirus exposure and HLA in healthy donors. PCR amplification relied on 60 Vbeta primers (plus 13 Jbeta primers). Assay used: immunoSEQ multiplex PCR; TCRdb lists only in-frame clones, some missing. This table holds about 73,000 clones, about 75% found once. Sequences were obtained from PBMCs. The receptors were gathered from a man aged 70 or older in good health and CMV-seronegative.

This clone has just one count. V usage is TRBV28 and J usage is TRBJ1-5; no definite D call. V shed 8 bases and J shed 6 bases, with 17 bases lying between them. This CDR3 spans 14 amino acids. Germline CDR1 reads MDHEN; CDR2 reads SYDVKM. The CDR3 nucleotides read TGTGCCAGCTCAGGAGGCGGTGCTAGTCAGCCCCAGCATTTT. Translating it yields CASSGGGASQPQHF.

This clone has only one observation. The rearrangement uses TRBV5-4 and TRBJ2-7, with no clear D. V was shortened by 0 bases and J by 2 bases, with 6 bases between the two germline ends. CDR3 length: 13 amino acids. Germline V CDR1 and CDR2: SGHNT, YYREEE (reference sequence). In nucleotides, the CDR3 is TGTGCCAGCAGCTTGGGCGGAACCTACGAGCAGTACTTC. Protein: CASSLGGTYEQYF.

The chain couples TRBV6-1 to TRBJ2-5; D is uncertain. V was pared by 1 base and J by 9 bases, with 12 bases between. Germline V CDR1 and CDR2: MNHNS, SASEGT. The CDR3 has 13 amino acids. CDR3 amino acids: CASSEGTPSAQYF. CDR3 DNA sequence: TGTGCCAGCAGTGAAGGAACCCCCTCGGCCCAGTACTTC.

Concerning this clone: One end of the junction does not line up with germline, which may come from a read error. At the DNA level, this CDR3 is encoded by other sequences in the same sample as well. The genes are TRBV4-3 and TRBJ1-1; 9 bases are shared with TRBD1. Germline V lookup: CDR1 LGHNA, CDR2 YSLEER. This CDR3 contains 18 residues. The CDR3 sequence is CASSQDRQGVLMNTEAFF. CDR3 sequence (DNA): TGCGCCAGCAGCCAAGATAGACAGGGGGTTCTCATGAACACTGAGGCTTTCTTT.

The chain joins TRBV6-5 to TRBJ1-2; 8 bases agree with TRBD1. CDR3 length: 14 residues. Germline loops: CDR1 MNHEY, CDR2 SVGAGI. J was trimmed by 6 bases and V by 4 bases; bases with no gene match: 7. CDR3 region: CASSFRGQGNGYTF. The DNA for the CDR3 is TGTGCCAGCAGTTTTAGAGGACAGGGAAATGGCTACACCTTC.

This rearrangement joins TRBV7-9 to TRBJ2-1; 10 bases agree with TRBD1. Trimming took 1 base from V and 9 from J; bases not matched to a gene: 6. Germline V CDR1 and CDR2: SEHNR, FQNEAQ (reference sequence). The CDR3 has 15 residues. The chain's CDR3 is CASSLEGQGGIEQFF. CDR3 nucleotide sequence: TGTGCCAGCAGCTTAGAAGGACAGGGGGGGATTGAGCAGTTCTTC.

J is TRBJ1-2 and V is TRBV25-1, with 8 bases that match TRBD1. Germline V CDR1 and CDR2: MGHDK, SYGVNS. The CDR3 has 14 residues. The V gene end was trimmed by 6 bases and the J gene end by 4 bases; junction bases not matched to a gene: 7. The CDR3 coding sequence is TGTGCCAGCAGGGGACAGGACCAGATCTATGGCTACACCTTC. Protein sequence: CASRGQDQIYGYTF.

The chain recombines TRBV7-8 with TRBJ1-5; possible D gene TRBD1, 5 bases. V shed 2 bases and J shed 0 bases, with 11 bases lying between them. The germline V gene encodes CDR1 SGHVS and CDR2 FQNEAQ. This CDR3 has 16 amino acids. The CDR3 bases are TGTGCCAGCAGCTTATGGGGCGGATATAGCAATCAGCCCCAGCATTTT. It is translated as CASSLWGGYSNQPQHF.